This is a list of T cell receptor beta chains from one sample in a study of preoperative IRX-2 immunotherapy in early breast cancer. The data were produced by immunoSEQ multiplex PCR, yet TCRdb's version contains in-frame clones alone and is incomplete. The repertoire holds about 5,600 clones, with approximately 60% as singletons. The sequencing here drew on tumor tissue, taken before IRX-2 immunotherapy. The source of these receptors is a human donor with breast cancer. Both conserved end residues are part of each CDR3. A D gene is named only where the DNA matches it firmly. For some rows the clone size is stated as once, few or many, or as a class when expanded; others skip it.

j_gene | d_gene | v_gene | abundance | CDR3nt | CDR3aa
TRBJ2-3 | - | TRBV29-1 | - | TGCAGCGTTGAGCGTGGAACGAGTCGGTCCACAGATACGCAGTATTTT | CSVERGTSRSTDTQYF
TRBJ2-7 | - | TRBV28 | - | TGTGCCAGCAGTTCCCCCGGCTCAGCGGGTAGCTACGAGCAGTACTTC | CASSSPGSAGSYEQYF
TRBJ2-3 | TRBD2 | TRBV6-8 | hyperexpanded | TGTGCCAGCAGTTACCCCCCAGCGGGAGGGCCTGGAGATACGCAGTATTTT | CASSYPPAGGPGDTQYF
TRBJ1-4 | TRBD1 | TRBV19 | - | TGTGCCTCCCGCTCGGGGCAGGGGGCTGAAAAACTGTTTTTT | CASRSGQGAEKLFF
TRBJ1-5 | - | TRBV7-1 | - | TGTGCCAGCAGCTTCCCGGGGGGAGATCAGCCCCAGCATTTT | CASSFPGGDQPQHF
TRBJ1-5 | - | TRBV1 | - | TGCGCCAGCAGCCAGCTACAGGGGAATCAGCCCCAGCATTTT | CASSQLQGNQPQHF
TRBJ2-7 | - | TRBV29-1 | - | TGCAGCGTTGAAGACCCAGCGGGCAGGTCCTACGAGCAGTACTTC | CSVEDPAGRSYEQYF
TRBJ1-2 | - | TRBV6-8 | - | TGTGCCAGCAGTTACCTATCAGGGGCAGATGGCTACACCTTC | CASSYLSGADGYTF
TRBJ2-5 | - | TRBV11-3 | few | TGTGCCAGCAGCCCCCGGGGGGCGAGCGGGGAGACCCAGTACTTC | CASSPRGASGETQYF
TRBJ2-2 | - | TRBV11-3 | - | TGTGCCAGCAGCTTAGGCAGACAGCTCATCAACACCGGGGAGCTGTTTTTT | CASSLGRQLINTGELFF
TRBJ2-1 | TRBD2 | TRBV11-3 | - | TGTGCCAGCAGCACCTTAGCGGGAGTCTACAATGAGCAGTTCTTC | CASSTLAGVYNEQFF
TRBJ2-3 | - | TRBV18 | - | TGTGCCAGCTCACCAAGCCTCACAGATACGCAGTATTTT | CASSPSLTDTQYF
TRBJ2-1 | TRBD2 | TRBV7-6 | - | TGTGCCAGCAGCCCCCCGGTAGCGGGAGGGAGGCATGAGCAGTTCTTC | CASSPPVAGGRHEQFF
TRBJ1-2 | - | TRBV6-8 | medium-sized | TGTGCCAGCAGTTACCAGGGAGTGAGGGATGGCTACACCTTC | CASSYQGVRDGYTF
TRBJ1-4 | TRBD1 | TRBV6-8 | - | TGTGCCAGCAGGGGACAGGGGGCAGAAAAACTGTTTTTT | CASRGQGAEKLFF
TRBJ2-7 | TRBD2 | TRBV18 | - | TGTGCCAGCTCACCAGACCTCGGGCTAGCGGGGTCCTACGAGCAGTACTTC | CASSPDLGLAGSYEQYF
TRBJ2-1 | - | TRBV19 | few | TGTGCCAGTAGTATAGTGGGGACGGACTACAATGAGCAGTTCTTC | CASSIVGTDYNEQFF
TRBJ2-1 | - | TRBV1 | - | TGCGCCAGCAGCCAAGCGTGGGCCTCCTACAATGAGCAGTTCTTC | CASSQAWASYNEQFF
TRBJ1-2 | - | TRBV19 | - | TGTGCCAGTAGTATTTCGGCGATCTTAGGAGGTCACACCTTC | CASSISAILGGHTF
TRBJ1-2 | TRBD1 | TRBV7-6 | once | TGTGCCAGCAGCCCGGGACAGGGGAACTATGGCTACACCTTC | CASSPGQGNYGYTF
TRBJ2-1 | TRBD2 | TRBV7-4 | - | TGTGCCAGCAGCTTGAAATTGTCTAGCGGGAATGCTCTGGACTACAATGAGCAGTTCTTC | CASSLKLSSGNALDYNEQFF
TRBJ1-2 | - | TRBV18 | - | TGTGCCAGCTCCCGAGACAGCTATAACTATGGCTACACCTTC | CASSRDSYNYGYTF
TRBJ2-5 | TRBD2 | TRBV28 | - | TGTGCCAGCAGTTTAGGGACTAGCAGTTTTCCGGAGACCCAGTACTTC | CASSLGTSSFPETQYF
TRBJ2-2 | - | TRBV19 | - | TGTGCCAGTAGTCCGAGCAGGGTCGGGACCGGGGAGCTGTTTTTT | CASSPSRVGTGELFF
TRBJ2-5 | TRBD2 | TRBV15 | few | TGTGCCACCAGCGGACTAGCGGGAGGGCCCGGTGAGACCCAGTACTTC | CATSGLAGGPGETQYF
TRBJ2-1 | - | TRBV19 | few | TGTGCCAGTTCAGGGTTGAGCTCCTACAATGAGCAGTTCTTC | CASSGLSSYNEQFF
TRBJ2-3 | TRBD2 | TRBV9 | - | TGTGCCAGCAGCGTAGCGAGCGGGACTGGCACAGATACGCAGTATTTT | CASSVASGTGTDTQYF
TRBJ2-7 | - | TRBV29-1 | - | TGCAGCGTTGAAGATATAGACTACGAGCAGTACTTC | CSVEDIDYEQYF
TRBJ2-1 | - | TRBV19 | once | TGTGCCAGTAGTATGACTATATTTGAGCAGTTCTTC | CASSMTIFEQFF
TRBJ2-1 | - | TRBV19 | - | TGTGCCAGTAGTATAATGGGCGGATCTGGCAATGAGCAGTTCTTC | CASSIMGGSGNEQFF
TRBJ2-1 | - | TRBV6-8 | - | TGTGCCAGCAGTGACAGACGCGGATACAATGAGCAGTTCTTC | CASSDRRGYNEQFF
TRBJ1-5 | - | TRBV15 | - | TGTGCCACCAGCAGAGATAAAGGGTACAATCAGCCCCAGCATTTT | CATSRDKGYNQPQHF
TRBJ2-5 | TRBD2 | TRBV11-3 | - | TGTGCCAGCAGCCATTGGAGCGGTAGCGGGAGGGCCGAGACCCAGTACTTC | CASSHWSGSGRAETQYF
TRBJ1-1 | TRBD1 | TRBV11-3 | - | TGTGCCAGCAGCTTGGGACAGGGGAGTACTGAAGCTTTCTTT | CASSLGQGSTEAFF
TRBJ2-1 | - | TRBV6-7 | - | TGTGCCAGCAGTCCCCGGCTAGGGGGGGATGAGCAGTTCTTC | CASSPRLGGDEQFF
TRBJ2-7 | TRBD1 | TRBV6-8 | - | TGTGCCAGCAGTCCCCTGGACAGGGTATTCGAGCAGTACTTC | CASSPLDRVFEQYF
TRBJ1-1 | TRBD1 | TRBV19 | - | TGTGCCAGTGGGGACAGGGCGAACACTGAAGCTTTCTTT | CASGDRANTEAFF
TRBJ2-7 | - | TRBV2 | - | TGTGCCAGCAGTGAAGAGGGACCTCCGGGGAGCTCCTACGAGCAGTACTTC | CASSEEGPPGSSYEQYF
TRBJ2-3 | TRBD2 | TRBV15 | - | TGTGCCACCAGCAGAGAGTATGCTAGCGGATTTGGAGGAGATACGCAGTATTTT | CATSREYASGFGGDTQYF
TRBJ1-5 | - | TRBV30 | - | TGTGCCTGGGGGCAGGGGTCAGATCAGCCCCAGCATTTT | CAWGQGSDQPQHF
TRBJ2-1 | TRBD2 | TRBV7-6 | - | TGTGCCAGCAGTAGACTAGCGGGAGTCGGCAATGAGCAGTTCTTC | CASSRLAGVGNEQFF
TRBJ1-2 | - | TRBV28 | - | TGTGCCAGCAGTTCCGGCGGGTCTACCTATGGCTACACCTTC | CASSSGGSTYGYTF
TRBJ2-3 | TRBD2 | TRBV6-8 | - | TGTGCCAGCAGTTACGGGACATATGGACTAGCGGGAGAGGGCACAGATACGCAGTATTTT | CASSYGTYGLAGEGTDTQYF
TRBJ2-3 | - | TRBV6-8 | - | TGTGCCAGGATGGTCGGGGATTCGTGCGATACGCAGTATTTT | CARMVGDSCDTQYF
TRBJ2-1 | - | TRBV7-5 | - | TGTGCCAGCAGCTTAAATGGGACGAGATCCTACAATGAGCAGTTCTTC | CASSLNGTRSYNEQFF
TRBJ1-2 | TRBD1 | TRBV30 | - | TGTGCCTGGAGTCAAGGGACAGGCCTCTATGGCTACACCTTC | CAWSQGTGLYGYTF
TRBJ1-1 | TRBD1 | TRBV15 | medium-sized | TGTGCCACTTGGACCGGGACAGCGAACACTGAAGCTTTCTTT | CATWTGTANTEAFF
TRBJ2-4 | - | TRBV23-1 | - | TGCGCCAGCAGCCAAGTGGCGGGGCTAGCCAAAAACATTCAGTACTTC | CASSQVAGLAKNIQYF
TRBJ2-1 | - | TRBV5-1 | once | TGCGCCAGCATTGTTTCACCGGGACCCAACAATGAGCAGTTCTTC | CASIVSPGPNNEQFF